The 10 T cell receptor beta chains below all came from one sample that was sequenced in a study of T cells in localized non-small cell lung cancer. Sequenced by immunoSEQ multiplex PCR; TCRdb stores in-frame clones only, minus some. The data hold roughly 71,000 clones, with approximately 87% observed a single time. Material: peripheral blood, obtained before any cancer treatment. These receptors originate from a male donor older than 55 with stage III squamous cell lung carcinoma.

The sample holds one count of this clone. The chain has TRBV7-2 and TRBJ2-6, with D tentatively TRBD1 (6 bases). The germline V gene encodes CDR1 SGHTA and CDR2 FQGNSA. CDR3 length: 18 residues. V was cut by 2 bases and J by 0 bases, with 14 bases left in between. In DNA, the CDR3 is TGTGCCAGCAGCTTACAGTCAGGGGCGAGCTCTGGGGCCAACGTCCTGACTTTC. It yields the protein CASSLQSGASSGANVLTF.

The chain couples TRBV29-1 to TRBJ2-1; 8 nucleotides align to TRBD1. The germline CDR1 and CDR2 sequences are SQVTM and ANQGSEA. V lost 6 bases to trimming and J lost 5 bases; unmatched junction nucleotides: 9. The length of the CDR3 is 14 residues. CDR3 in DNA: TGCAGCGTGCTGACAGGGGTTAAAGACAATGAGCAGTTCTTC. Translation: CSVLTGVKDNEQFF.

The chain is built from TRBV11-2 and TRBJ2-3; D ambiguous. Germline-derived CDR1 and CDR2 are SGHAT and FQNNGV. This CDR3 is 12 amino acids long. With 3 bases removed from V and 4 bases from J, the gap between germline ends came to 5 bases. The CDR3 protein is CASSFGPDTQYF. CDR3 coding DNA: TGTGCCAGCAGCTTCGGTCCAGATACGCAGTATTTT.

This chain uses TRBV5-4 with TRBJ1-2; 9 bases map to TRBD1. CDR1 is SGHNT and CDR2 is YYREEE in the germline V gene (reference sequence). The CDR3 contains 17 residues. With 0 bases clipped from V and 4 bases from J, the junction kept 10 bases outside the gene matches. The CDR3 sequence: CASSLGTGGNLGYGYTF. DNA of the CDR3: TGTGCCAGCAGCTTGGGTACAGGGGGCAACCTCGGCTATGGCTACACCTTC. The whole variable domain, remainder taken from reference TRBV5-4 and TRBJ1-2, is ETGVTQSPTHLIKTRGQQVTLRCSSQSGHNTVSWYQQALGQGPQFIFQYYREEENGRGNFPPRFSGLQFPNYSSELNVNALELDDSALYLCASSLGTGGNLGYGYTFGSGTRLTVV.

The V and J genes are TRBV6-1 and TRBJ2-3; D unclear. Germline loops: CDR1 MNHNS, CDR2 SASEGT. There are 12 residues in the CDR3. Deletions cut 5 bases from V and 6 bases from J, with 9 bases between. CDR3 sequence reads: CASSPKKDTQYF. CDR3 DNA: TGTGCCAGCAGTCCTAAAAAGGATACGCAGTATTTT.

The chain links TRBV7-2 to TRBJ2-3; D is perhaps TRBD1 (5 bases). Germline V gene sequence: CDR1 SGHTA, CDR2 FQGNSA. The CDR3 is made up of 15 amino acids. The V gene lost 4 bases and the J gene lost 2 bases, with 13 bases spanning the gap. The CDR3 loop is CASSSQQGYTDTQYF. The CDR3 bases are TGTGCCAGCAGCTCCCAGCAGGGATACACAGATACGCAGTATTTT.

The chain has TRBV7-2 and TRBJ2-5; 7 bases agree with TRBD2. J was trimmed by 2 bases and V by 2 bases; bases with no gene match: 11. This CDR3 has 17 residues. CDR1 is SGHTA, CDR2 FQGNSA, per germline. CDR3 loop: CASSLRGGQGLQETQYF. The CDR3 DNA reads TGTGCCAGCAGCTTAAGAGGAGGTCAGGGACTACAAGAGACCCAGTACTTC.

The rearrangement links TRBV19 to TRBJ2-3, with TRBD1 matching 7 bases. This CDR3 has 16 amino acids. CDR1 is LNHDA and CDR2 is SQIVND in the germline V gene (reference sequence). Trimming took 5 bases from V and 1 from J; bases not matched to a gene: 9. The CDR3 nucleotides are TGTGCCAGTAGTTTCCCGACAGGGCTACGCACAGATACGCAGTATTTT. This translates into CASSFPTGLRTDTQYF.

This clone is categorized as medium-sized (0.01 to 0.1%). The V gene is TRBV2, the J gene TRBJ1-4, with TRBD1 identical over 10 bases. This CDR3 contains 15 residues. Germline assignment: CDR1 SNHLY and CDR2 FYNNEI. The trim removed 3 bases at V and 8 bases at J, leaving 6 bases unmatched. The CDR3 nucleotides read TGTGCCAGCAGTGATCCGGGACAGGGGCCCGAAAAACTGTTTTTT. Encoded protein: CASSDPGQGPEKLFF. Using reference TRBV2 and TRBJ1-4 for the parts outside the CDR3, the full variable domain is EPEVTQTPSHQVTQMGQEVILRCVPISNHLYFYWYRQILGQKVEFLVSFYNNEISEKSEIFDDQFSVERPDGSNFTLKIRSTKLEDSAMYFCASSDPGQGPEKLFFGSGTQLSVL.

This chain joins TRBV2 and TRBJ1-2; D is unclear. Trimming took 7 bases from V and 4 from J, leaving 10 bases between them. The CDR3 sequence is 12 residues long. Looked up from germline, CDR1 is SNHLY and CDR2 is FYNNEI. The CDR3 DNA is TGTGCCAGCAACCCCACCCGCTATGGCTACACCTTC. This gives the protein CASNPTRYGYTF.